The 7 T cell receptor beta chains in this list originate from one sample, sequenced in a study of regulatory T cells in long-lasting Graves disease (dated by TCRdb to 2020 to 2023). This specimen's time point label, per the study, means: newly diagnosed GD, antithyroid drugs for less than 3 months. For both TCR sequencing and RNA sequencing, RNA was extracted from PBMCs in TRIzol. The method was multiplex PCR. The sequencing machine was an Illumina HiSeq 4000. iRepertoire HTBI primers and Arm-PCR amplification of CDR3 regions were used to construct TCR beta libraries. Starting from the raw public reads, TCRdb applied fastp trimming at Q25, assembled clones with MiXCR and retained in-frame beta chains. All rows with the same CDR3 protein become a single entry with the most common DNA and genes. The sample yields about 440,000 distinct CDR3 sequences; about 16% were counted once. Clones ranked in the top ten supply around 15% of the sample.

These data are also associated with another study on T cells in Graves' hyperthyroidism and ophthalmopathy.

The source material was peripheral blood mononuclear cells (PBMCs), sampled at new diagnosis, from a patient treated with antithyroid drugs. The receptors stem from a woman aged 30 to 39 with Graves disease. Donor details come from another sample of the same person, matched by shared clones.

The CDR3 bases are TGTGCCAGCAGCTTAGTACACCAGGGCCCTCGATGCGAGCAGTACTTC. It specifies CASSLVHQGPRCEQYF. The chain combines TRBV7-8 with TRBJ2-7; perhaps TRBD1 as D (5 bases). The germline V and J ends were trimmed by 1 base and 6 bases, with 19 bases remaining between them. Germline CDR1 and CDR2: SGHVS and FQNEAQ. The CDR3 spans 16 residues.

Points on this clonotype: One junction end disagrees with the germline gene, perhaps due to a read error. The chain employs TRBV18 and TRBJ1-4; 9 bases agree with TRBD1. The CDR3 length is 15 residues. Germline V gene lookup returns CDR1 KGHSH and CDR2 LQKENI. CDR3 in amino acids: CTSSPRTGEGEKLFF. As DNA, the CDR3 is TGTACCAGCTCACCAAGGACAGGGGAAGGTGAAAAACTGTTTTTT.

This chain joins TRBV2 and TRBJ1-6, with 10 bases that match TRBD1. V gave up 9 bases and J gave up 3 bases; unmatched junction bases: 5. Germline CDR1 SNHLY, CDR2 FYNNEI. The CDR3 runs 15 residues. This CDR3 reads CARRQGANYNSPLHF. The CDR3 region has the DNA TGTGCCAGGAGACAGGGGGCGAACTATAATTCACCCCTCCACTTT.

Concerning this clonotype: A much larger clonotype is one base distant, so this may be a read error. The V gene is TRBV10-1, the J gene TRBJ1-3; D not certain. Trimming removed 7 bases at V and 7 bases at J, with 14 bases between. This CDR3 has 13 residues. From germline, CDR1 is WNHNN and CDR2 SYGVQD (reference sequence). For the CDR3, the DNA is TGCGCCAGCACGACTGAAATGGGGAACACCATATATTTT. Its protein product is CASTTEMGNTIYF.

Many counts were recorded for this clonotype. The rearrangement joins TRBV7-3 to TRBJ2-5; 9 nucleotides match TRBD1. The CDR3 consists of 16 residues. V shed 4 bases and J 5 bases; nucleotides not matched to a gene: 11. In germline, CDR1 is SGHTA, CDR2 FQGTGA. The CDR3 loop reads CASSSTGGANRETQYF. CDR3 in DNA: TGTGCCAGCAGCTCCACAGGGGGCGCAAATAGGGAGACCCAGTACTTC.

This rearrangement joins TRBV6-1 to TRBJ1-1; 8 bases align to TRBD1. The CDR3 is made up of 14 amino acids. V trimming: 6 bases; J trimming: 4 bases; junction bases outside the gene matches: 7. Germline assignment: CDR1 MNHNS and CDR2 SASEGT. The CDR3 protein is CASRFTGGRTEAFF. Here the CDR3 DNA reads TGTGCCAGCAGATTTACAGGGGGGCGCACTGAAGCTTTCTTT.

V gene TRBV20-1 combines with J gene TRBJ2-2; D possibly uses TRBD1 or TRBD2 (5 bases each). Germline V gene sequence: CDR1 DFQATT, CDR2 SNEGSKA (reference sequence). Between the trimmed V and J ends, which lost 5 bases and 2 bases, there was a span of 12 bases. The CDR3 runs 14 residues. The chain's CDR3 is CSAPGARNTGELFF. The CDR3 DNA is TGCAGTGCTCCCGGGGCTAGAAACACCGGGGAGCTGTTTTTT.